Below, 23 T cell receptor beta chains from the same sample are listed, as sequenced in a study of blood T cell repertoires in COVID-19. Here immunoSEQ multiplex PCR was the method, and the copy in TCRdb shows in-frame clones only, minus some. The repertoire holds 35,000 to 50,000 clones, with around 70% as singletons. The sample taken for sequencing was peripheral blood. All receptors come from a man aged 80 or over with acute or convalescent COVID-19.

The rearrangement joins TRBV5-6 to TRBJ2-7, with D tentatively TRBD1 (5 bases). Germline CDR1 and CDR2: SGHDT and YYEEEE. CDR3 size: 14 residues. With 1 base removed from V and 2 bases from J, the gap between germline ends came to 10 bases. The CDR3 DNA reads as TGTGCCAGCAGCTTGCTCGACAGAGCCTACGAGCAGTACTTC. This codes for CASSLLDRAYEQYF.

V and J are TRBV7-2 and TRBJ1-2; D may be TRBD1 (5 bases). CDR3 length: 14 amino acids. Germline CDR1 and CDR2: SGHTA and FQGNSA. V was pared by 5 bases and J by 1 base, with 11 bases between. For the CDR3, the DNA is TGTGCCAGCAGCCCCGGGGGGTTTAACTATGGCTACACCTTC. This sequence encodes CASSPGGFNYGYTF.

The V call is TRBV7-3, the J call TRBJ2-7; TRBD2 might be the D (5 bases). Trimming took off 5 bases at V and 6 bases at J, with 20 bases between the two ends. This CDR3 contains 15 residues. Germline CDR1 reads SGHTA; CDR2 reads FQGTGA. This CDR3 reads CASSLMDSPIAEQYF. The CDR3, as DNA: TGTGCCAGCAGCCTAATGGACTCCCCCATAGCCGAGCAGTACTTC. The full variable domain, its missing parts supplied by reference TRBV7-3 and TRBJ2-7, is GAGVSQTPSNKVTEKGKYVELRCDPISGHTALYWYRQSLGQGPEFLIYFQGTGAADDSGLPNDRFFAVRPEGSVSTLKIQRTERGDSAVYLCASSLMDSPIAEQYFGPGTRLTVT.

The rearrangement joins TRBV11-3 to TRBJ2-1; 9 bases map to TRBD1. V shed 5 bases, J shed 6 bases, and the junction held 8 bases outside the gene matches. CDR1 is SGHNT, CDR2 YENEEA, per germline. The CDR3 extends over 15 amino acids. CDR3 residues: CASSPLGTGTNEQFF. The DNA for the CDR3 is TGTGCCAGCAGCCCCCTTGGGACAGGGACCAATGAGCAGTTCTTC.

A single count supports this clone. The chain is built from TRBV14 and TRBJ1-3, with a weak D call TRBD1 (6 bases). The CDR3 covers 15 residues. Trimming shortened V by 1 base and J by 3 bases, and 10 bases separated the two germline ends. Germline CDR1 and CDR2: SGHDN and FVKESK. The CDR3 nucleotides are TGTGCCAGCAGCCAAGCGGCAGGGGTTGGAAACACCATATATTTT. Translated, it gives CASSQAAGVGNTIYF. Full variable domain (remainder filled in from reference TRBV14 and TRBJ1-3): EAGVTQFPSHSVIEKGQTVTLRCDPISGHDNLYWYRRVMGKEIKFLLHFVKESKQDESGMPNNRFLAERTGGTYSTLKVQPAELEDSGVYFCASSQAAGVGNTIYFGEGSWLTVV.

The chain combines TRBV5-8 with TRBJ1-2, with a tentative D call TRBD1 (5 bases). CDR3 length: 14 amino acids. V was trimmed by 2 bases and J by 9 bases, leaving 17 bases between them. Germline V CDR1 and CDR2: SGHTS, YDEGEE. The CDR3 DNA follows: TGTGCCAGCAGCTTTCGTTTAGGGGAGGATCGCTACACCTTC. It specifies CASSFRLGEDRYTF.

V usage is TRBV21-1 and J usage is TRBJ2-1; TRBD1, the D gene given by the table, was not confirmed from the DNA. TRBV21-1 corresponds to a pseudogene. This CDR3 is 18 amino acids long. The CDR3 sequence: CASRDRGWIPNTGREQFF. CDR3 DNA sequence: TGTGCCAGCAGGGACAGGGGCTGGATTCCTAACACGGGTCGTGAGCAGTTCTTC.

V and J are TRBV4-3 and TRBJ2-2; perhaps TRBD2 as D (7 bases). This CDR3 spans 16 amino acids. With 0 bases removed from V and 5 bases from J, the gap between germline ends came to 13 bases. From germline, CDR1 is LGHNA and CDR2 YSLEER. CDR3 amino acids: CASSQDSGGGTGELFF. The CDR3 DNA sequence: TGCGCCAGCAGCCAAGATTCGGGGGGCGGAACCGGGGAGCTGTTTTTT.

The chain combines TRBV5-5 with TRBJ2-5; 9 positions match TRBD2. The V segment lost 0 bases and the J segment 6 bases; nucleotides outside the gene matches: 6. The length of the CDR3 is 15 residues. Per germline, CDR1 SGHKS and CDR2 YYEKEE (reference sequence). The CDR3 DNA follows: TGTGCCAGCAGCTTGGAGGGCGGGAGGGCGAAGACCCAGTACTTC. This gives the protein CASSLEGGRAKTQYF.

V gene TRBV4-1 combines with J gene TRBJ2-2, with 7 positions matching TRBD1. Germline-derived CDR1 and CDR2 are MGHRA and YSYEKL. This CDR3 has 15 amino acids. V dropped 2 bases and J dropped 5; count of bases not matched to a gene: 5. For the CDR3, the DNA is TGCGCCAGCAGCCAACGAGACAGGGAAACCGGGGAGCTGTTTTTT. It specifies CASSQRDRETGELFF.

This clone was seen a handful of times. V gene TRBV13 combines with J gene TRBJ1-2; TRBD1 agrees at 9 bases. Germline assignment: CDR1 PRHDT and CDR2 FYEKMQ (reference sequence). There are 17 residues in the CDR3. V lost 4 bases, J lost 5 bases, and 14 bases stayed unmatched. The CDR3 is CASSSPSLGQGIYGYTF. The CDR3 DNA reads as TGTGCCAGCAGCTCTCCCTCCCTTGGACAGGGGATATATGGCTACACCTTC.

The V gene is TRBV5-1, the J gene TRBJ1-2; D might be TRBD1 (6 bases). V lost 3 bases and J lost 7, with 19 bases in between. CDR3 size: 15 residues. CDR1 is SGHRS and CDR2 is YFSETQ in the germline V gene. CDR3: CASSWADSPSPGYTF. In nucleotides, the CDR3 is TGCGCCAGCAGCTGGGCGGACAGCCCCTCCCCTGGCTACACCTTC.

The V gene is TRBV6-5, the J gene TRBJ2-3; 9 nucleotides line up with TRBD2. CDR3 size: 14 residues. The germline V gene has CDR1 MNHEY and CDR2 SVGAGI. Unmatched junction bases numbered 4, after V lost 5 bases and J lost 4 bases. Written as DNA, the CDR3 is TGTGCCAGCAGTCCGGGCGGGGGGGCAGATACGCAGTATTTT. This codes for CASSPGGGADTQYF.

This clone was counted a few times. J is TRBJ1-5 and V is TRBV5-1; the match to TRBD1 covers 8 bases. The CDR3 consists of 15 residues. The germline V gene has CDR1 SGHRS and CDR2 YFSETQ. After removal of 0 bases from V and 3 bases from J, the junction contained 2 bases not matched to a gene. CDR3 loop: CASSLGQGSNQPQHF. The CDR3 coding sequence is TGCGCCAGCAGCTTGGGACAGGGGTCCAATCAGCCCCAGCATTTT.

The gene calls are TRBV7-9 and TRBJ2-7, with D tentatively TRBD1 (5 bases). There are 12 residues in the CDR3. V lost 2 bases to trimming and J lost 5 bases, with 7 bases between them. Germline CDR1 SEHNR, CDR2 FQNEAQ (reference sequence). This CDR3 reads CASSLSGHEQYF. In DNA, the CDR3 is TGTGCCAGCAGCTTATCAGGGCACGAGCAGTACTTC. The variable domain in full, completed from reference TRBV7-9 and TRBJ2-7, reads DTGVSQNPRHKITKRGQNVTFRCDPISEHNRLYWYRQTLGQGPEFLTYFQNEAQLEKSRLLSDRFSAERPKGSFSTLEIQRTEQGDSAMYLCASSLSGHEQYFGPGTRLTVT.

The chain has TRBV4-1 and TRBJ2-7; D ambiguous. V was clipped by 1 base and J by 4 bases, with 11 bases between them. The germline gives CDR1 MGHRA, CDR2 YSYEKL. This CDR3 has 14 residues. Here the CDR3 DNA reads TGCGCCAGCAGCCAAGGACAAAGAAATTACGAGCAGTACTTC. It encodes CASSQGQRNYEQYF.

The chain recombines TRBV5-1 with TRBJ2-7, with a possible D match to TRBD1 (6 bases). Germline values: CDR1 SGHRS, CDR2 YFSETQ. This CDR3 has 18 amino acids. V gave up 1 base and J gave up 1 base, with 21 bases separating them. CDR3 protein: CASSLRSRTELESYEQYF. The CDR3 DNA is TGCGCCAGCAGCTTGAGGTCTAGGACAGAACTAGAATCCTACGAGCAGTACTTC.

The rearrangement uses TRBV18 and TRBJ1-2; TRBD1 matches at 8 bases. Trimming removed 3 bases from V and 6 bases from J; junction bases left unmatched: 9. The CDR3 has 15 amino acids. The germline V gene encodes CDR1 KGHSH and CDR2 LQKENI. CDR3 sequence (DNA): TGTGCCAGCTCACCCTTTCCGGACAGGGTGGATGGCTACACCTTC. Encoded protein: CASSPFPDRVDGYTF.

This clone was counted a single time. The chain joins TRBV5-1 to TRBJ2-1; a possible D gene is TRBD1 (6 bases). The germline V gene encodes CDR1 SGHRS and CDR2 YFSETQ. Trimming left V 5 bases short and J 5 bases short, with 11 bases between. The CDR3 consists of 13 residues. CDR3: CASSFNRDNEQFF. CDR3 coding DNA: TGCGCCAGCAGTTTTAACAGGGACAATGAGCAGTTCTTC.

The CDR3 DNA follows: TGTGCCAGCAGCGAGACTAGCGGGAGGTCCTACTCCTACAATGAGCAGTTCTTC. Its translation is CASSETSGRSYSYNEQFF. The chain uses TRBV3-1 (or the pseudogene TRBV3-2) and TRBJ2-1, with TRBD2 matching over 13 bases. The CDR3 is made up of 18 amino acids. The V and J ends lost 5 bases and 0 bases, in that order; junction bases with no gene match: 7. The germline gives CDR1 LGHDT, CDR2 YNNKEL (reference sequence).

The chain carries TRBV11-2 and TRBJ1-1; D is unclear. V lost 2 bases, J lost 0 bases, and 7 bases lay in between. This CDR3 region has 14 residues. The germline V gene encodes CDR1 SGHAT and CDR2 FQNNGV. CDR3 coding DNA: TGTGCCAGCAGCTTATCAGACTTGAACACTGAAGCTTTCTTT. Translation: CASSLSDLNTEAFF. Using reference TRBV11-2 and TRBJ1-1 for the parts outside the CDR3, the full variable domain is EAGVAQSPRYKIIEKRQSVAFWCNPISGHATLYWYQQILGQGPKLLIQFQNNGVVDDSQLPKDRFSAERLKGVDSTLKIQPAKLEDSAVYLCASSLSDLNTEAFFGQGTRLTVV.

The V gene is TRBV9, the J gene TRBJ1-6, with TRBD1 matching 8 bases. Looked up from germline, CDR1 is SGDLS and CDR2 is YYNGEE. V dropped 4 bases and J dropped 11; count of bases not matched to a gene: 11. The CDR3 consists of 15 residues. CDR3: CASSTQPDRGAPLHF. As DNA, the CDR3 is TGTGCCAGCAGCACGCAACCAGACAGGGGTGCACCCCTCCACTTT.

This clone came up once. The sample has other DNA sequences that encode this CDR3 too. The gene calls are TRBV30 and TRBJ1-1, with 7 bases lining up with TRBD1. Germline V gene sequence: CDR1 GTSNPN, CDR2 SVGIG (reference sequence). The V gene end was trimmed by 2 bases and the J gene end by 3 bases; junction bases not matched to a gene: 3. This CDR3 contains 13 residues. The CDR3, as DNA: TGTGCCTGGAGTAAAACAGGGGACACTGAAGCTTTCTTT. Translation: CAWSKTGDTEAFF.